The sequence of this T cell receptor (beta chain) was determined in a study of PD-1 blockade in classical Hodgkin lymphoma. General observations from the study: Patients who responded completely had about the same baseline diversity as newly diagnosed patients. By C4D1, CD4+ diversity increased significantly, especially in complete responders. The repertoire differences lack a defined cause, possibly disease activity or prior therapy.

This clone was picked up one time. Its antigen is not known. Indicated time point: cycle 4 day 1 (C4D1), after five to seven weeks of nivolumab. Every patient experienced relapse after autologous stem cell transplantation, and brentuximab vedotin exposure varied. The repertoire was sequenced with immunoSEQ multiplex PCR; TCRdb's copy has only in-frame clones and lacks some. The table lists 41,000 or so clones, around 69% of them singletons. The input for sequencing was peripheral blood mononuclear cells (PBMCs), taken before the fourth cycle of nivolumab. The TCR sequence derives from a human donor with classical Hodgkin lymphoma.

CDR3 region: CASSFGRTRNIQYF. The CDR3 region has the DNA TGTGCCAGCAGCTTCGGCAGGACGAGGAACATTCAGTACTTC. The rearrangement joins TRBV5-6 to TRBJ2-4, with D unresolved. This CDR3 contains 14 residues. Trimming stripped 2 bases from V and 7 bases from J, with 13 bases between. Germline lookup yields CDR1 SGHDT and CDR2 YYEEEE.